The present entry profiles one T cell receptor (beta chain) with its context. Per germline, CDR1 MNHEY and CDR2 SMNVEV (reference sequence). CDR3 length: 15 residues. V lost 5 bases to trimming and J lost 5 bases; unmatched junction nucleotides: 11. Produced via immunoSEQ multiplex PCR; TCRdb's table is partial and in-frame only. The table includes more than 7,000 clones, less than 75% detected once. These data are taken from a study of sequential checkpoint blockade in melanoma. Study background: Both treatment sequences were followed by maintenance nivolumab.

The treatment: randomized to nivolumab then ipilimumab (arm A) or the reverse (arm B). Live CD3+CD8+ CD19− CD56− cells were sorted from PBMCs. Sequenced material: CD8+ T cells sorted from blood (inferred from file names), taken from a patient given nivolumab and ipilimumab in sequence. The rearrangement joins TRBV27 to TRBJ2-5, with 7 bases lining up with TRBD1. This TCR was sampled from a human donor with melanoma. Written as DNA, the CDR3 is TGTGCCAGCAGTCCCGAGGGGGCAGGCGGGGAGACCCAGTACTTC. As protein: CASSPEGAGGETQYF.